The 22 T cell receptor beta chains given below trace back to one sample, sequenced in a study of T cell responses to AZD1222 COVID-19 vaccine (dated by TCRdb to about 2021). Taken with the paper, the label for time point translates to: baseline before first vaccination. The receptor library was made with the immunoSEQ multiplex PCR assay. In its TCRdb copy, this immuneACCESS table keeps in-frame sequences only and misses some clones. Where compared with another copy, unresolved V genes explain less than half of these, and the others have no known cause. Here the sample has about 94,000 clones; roughly 89% occur a single time. The ten largest account for 8% to 9.5% of the sample. The sample here was peripheral blood, taken on day 0 of AZD1222 vaccination. All receptors come from an adult in good health.

The genes are TRBV19 and TRBJ1-5; D call uncertain. CDR1 and CDR2 from the germline V gene are LNHDA and SQIVND (reference sequence). The CDR3 is 14 residues long. Between the trimmed V and J ends, which lost 5 bases and 0 bases, there was a span of 8 bases. The CDR3 DNA reads TGTGCCAGTAGTCCAGAACATAGCAATCAGCCCCAGCATTTT. This translates into CASSPEHSNQPQHF.

This clone has just one count. This chain's CDR3 is CASSTRQGGYNEQFF. Here the CDR3 DNA reads TGTGCCAGCAGCACCCGACAGGGGGGTTACAATGAGCAGTTCTTC. The V and J genes are TRBV7-6 and TRBJ2-1; 9 nucleotides agree with TRBD1. The V gene's germline CDR1 is SGHVS and CDR2 FNYEAQ. CDR3 length: 15 residues. V lost 5 bases and J lost 4; bases outside the gene matches: 6.

This rearrangement joins TRBV4-3 to TRBJ2-7; 9 nucleotides match TRBD1. The germline gives CDR1 LGHNA, CDR2 YSLEER. With V trimmed by 4 bases and J by 3 bases, 7 bases remained unmatched. The CDR3 runs 15 residues. The CDR3: CASSRNQGQGYEQYF. CDR3 nucleotides: TGCGCCAGCAGCCGGAATCAGGGACAGGGCTACGAGCAGTACTTC.

This clone is medium-sized (0.01 to 0.1%) in the sample. The same CDR3 is also encoded by other DNA sequences in this sample. The gene calls are TRBV7-3 and TRBJ1-1; D perhaps matches TRBD1 (5 bases). In germline, CDR1 is SGHTA, CDR2 FQGTGA. This CDR3 contains 14 residues. Trimming took off 2 bases at V and 1 base at J, with 8 bases between the two ends. The CDR3 region is CASSLHQGNTEAFF. CDR3 nucleotides: TGTGCCAGCAGCTTACATCAGGGGAACACTGAAGCTTTCTTT.

V gene TRBV7-9 combines with J gene TRBJ1-3; the D is unclear. The CDR3 totals 18 residues. Germline assignment: CDR1 SEHNR and CDR2 FQNEAQ (reference sequence). Trimming took 4 bases from V and 0 from J, leaving 19 bases between them. CDR3 sequence reads: CASSSPPDQRYSGNTIYF. The DNA for the CDR3 is TGTGCCAGCAGCTCCCCCCCCGATCAGAGATACTCTGGAAACACCATATATTTT.

The chain couples TRBV6-2 or TRBV6-3 to TRBJ2-2, with a weak D call TRBD2 (5 bases). Germline CDR1 reads MNHEY; CDR2 reads SVGEGT. V was cut by 5 bases and J by 3 bases, with 22 bases left in between. This CDR3 region has 18 residues. The DNA for the CDR3 is TGTGCCAGCAGTCCCTCGTGGGGAGCCCGGGGTGACACCGGGGAGCTGTTTTTT. Amino acids: CASSPSWGARGDTGELFF.

This clone was picked up one time. The gene calls are TRBV6-4 and TRBJ1-2; D gene ambiguous. Trimming stripped 2 bases from V and 4 bases from J, with 8 bases between. In germline, CDR1 is MRHNA, CDR2 SNTAGT. This CDR3 is 13 amino acids long. CDR3 sequence reads: CASSDRLFYGYTF. DNA of the CDR3: TGTGCCAGCAGTGACAGGTTATTCTATGGCTACACCTTC.

The chain combines TRBV6-8 with TRBJ1-6; a weak D match, TRBD1 (5 bases). Germline loops: CDR1 MNHGY, CDR2 SAAAGT. The length of the CDR3 is 17 residues. V shed 0 bases and J shed 0 bases, with 9 bases lying between them. The CDR3 here is CASSYSGVSSYNSPLHF. The CDR3 DNA reads as TGTGCCAGCAGTTACTCGGGGGTGAGCTCCTATAATTCACCCCTCCACTTT.

CDR3 loop: CASSLLEYSPLHF. For the CDR3, the DNA is TGTGCCAGCAGCTTACTCGAGTATTCACCCCTCCACTTT. The gene calls are TRBV7-2 and TRBJ1-6; D unclear. The V and J ends lost 2 bases and 8 bases respectively, with 7 bases between them. CDR1 SGHTA and CDR2 FQGNSA come from the germline V gene. The CDR3 extends over 13 amino acids.

The chain uses TRBV2 and TRBJ1-2; 9 positions match TRBD1. J was trimmed by 13 bases and V by 6 bases; bases with no gene match: 9. The CDR3 is made up of 12 amino acids. Per the germline V gene, CDR1 is SNHLY and CDR2 is FYNNEI. The CDR3 here is CASRLGTGSFTF. The CDR3 DNA sequence: TGTGCCAGCAGATTGGGGACAGGGAGTTTCACCTTC.

This chain uses TRBV6-6 with TRBJ2-2, with TRBD2 identical over 16 bases. The CDR3 runs 17 residues. The V and J ends lost 5 bases and 6 bases, in that order; junction bases with no gene match: 6. Germline CDR1 reads MNHNY; CDR2 reads SVGAGI (reference sequence). CDR3 in amino acids: CASSPPGLAGGPGELFF. CDR3 nucleotide sequence: TGTGCCAGCAGTCCCCCGGGACTAGCGGGGGGGCCCGGGGAGCTGTTTTTT.

This clone has only one observation. The chain couples TRBV7-9 to TRBJ1-1, with TRBD1 matching over 8 bases. Germline-derived CDR1 and CDR2 are SEHNR and FQNEAQ (reference sequence). Germline trimming cut 5 bases from V and 1 base from J; bases unmatched to any gene: 9. The CDR3 is made up of 16 amino acids. In nucleotides, the CDR3 is TGTGCCAGCAGCGGACAGGGCCCGGCAGGGAACACTGAAGCTTTCTTT. Translation: CASSGQGPAGNTEAFF.

The V gene is TRBV6-5, the J gene TRBJ2-7; a possible D gene is TRBD2 (7 bases). Deletions cut 2 bases from V and 2 bases from J, with 10 bases between. The germline V gene encodes CDR1 MNHEY and CDR2 SVGAGI. There are 14 residues in the CDR3. This chain's CDR3 is CASSYRGGAYEQYF. The CDR3 DNA is TGTGCCAGCAGTTACAGAGGGGGGGCCTACGAGCAGTACTTC.

The V call is TRBV6-4, the J call TRBJ2-2; D remains unclear. The CDR3 extends over 14 amino acids. Germline loops: CDR1 MRHNA, CDR2 SNTAGT. The ends were cut back, 3 bases at V and 4 bases at J, with 9 bases in the middle. CDR3 in amino acids: CASSERPGTGELFF. CDR3 nucleotides: TGTGCCAGCAGTGAGCGACCCGGCACCGGGGAGCTGTTTTTT.

The chain has TRBV3-1 (or the pseudogene TRBV3-2) and TRBJ1-1; D not certain. V lost 1 base to trimming and J lost 1 base, with 4 bases between them. The CDR3 spans 13 residues. Germline lookup yields CDR1 LGHDT and CDR2 YNNKEL (reference sequence). CDR3 protein: CASSQGPNTEAFF. DNA of the CDR3: TGTGCCAGCAGCCAAGGGCCGAACACTGAAGCTTTCTTT.

The rearrangement links TRBV28 to TRBJ2-3; TRBD1 is a possible D gene (5 bases). Germline CDR1 MDHEN, CDR2 SYDVKM. This CDR3 is 14 amino acids long. V was cut by 2 bases and J by 6 bases, with 12 bases left in between. CDR3 sequence (DNA): TGTGCCAGCAGTTTAAGCCAGGGCGGTGATACGCAGTATTTT. The encoded protein is CASSLSQGGDTQYF.

The V and J genes are TRBV7-2 and TRBJ2-5; D call uncertain. Deletions cut 5 bases from V and 4 bases from J, with 17 bases between. Germline assignment: CDR1 SGHTA and CDR2 FQGNSA. The CDR3 has 15 residues. CDR3 nucleotide sequence: TGTGCCAGCAGCCCGAGTTACTTGGCGTCAGAGACCCAGTACTTC. This codes for CASSPSYLASETQYF.

The chain employs TRBV27 and TRBJ1-6, with D hard to call. The germline V and J ends were trimmed by 5 bases and 10 bases, with 9 bases remaining between them. This CDR3 comprises 12 residues. Germline V gives CDR1 MNHEY, CDR2 SMNVEV (reference sequence). This CDR3 is CASSDHLSPLHF. The CDR3, as DNA: TGTGCCAGCAGTGATCATCTCTCACCCCTCCACTTT.

This chain uses TRBV9 with TRBJ1-4; 7 bases fit TRBD1. V shed 0 bases, J shed 7 bases, and the junction held 9 bases outside the gene matches. Germline-derived CDR1 and CDR2 are SGDLS and YYNGEE. This CDR3 has 16 residues. The DNA for the CDR3 is TGTGCCAGCAGCGTAGCGACAGGGTATGGGGGTGAAAAACTGTTTTTT. This translates into CASSVATGYGGEKLFF.

The V and J genes are TRBV3-1 (or the pseudogene TRBV3-2) and TRBJ2-2; 9 bases align to TRBD2. CDR3 length: 17 amino acids. CDR1 and CDR2 from the germline V gene are LGHDT and YNNKEL (reference sequence). With 2 bases clipped from V and 2 bases from J, the junction kept 6 bases outside the gene matches. CDR3 sequence reads: CASSQYLAGANTGELFF. The CDR3 DNA reads as TGTGCCAGCAGCCAATATTTAGCGGGGGCCAACACCGGGGAGCTGTTTTTT.

This clone was detected only once. This rearrangement joins TRBV3-1 (or the pseudogene TRBV3-2) to TRBJ1-3, with TRBD1 identical over 7 bases. Germline lookup yields CDR1 LGHDT and CDR2 YNNKEL (reference sequence). There are 15 residues in the CDR3. V lost 4 bases, J lost 5 bases, and 8 bases stayed unmatched. For the CDR3, the DNA is TGTGCCAGCAGCCGCGAGACAGGGCCTAGAAACACCATATATTTT. Protein product: CASSRETGPRNTIYF.

This chain joins TRBV7-2 and TRBJ1-1; the D is unclear. Per the germline V gene, CDR1 is SGHTA and CDR2 is FQGNSA. CDR3 length: 13 amino acids. Trimming removed 1 base at V and 3 bases at J, with 6 bases between. CDR3 in amino acids: CASSLGMDTEAFF. For the CDR3, the DNA is TGTGCCAGCAGCTTAGGGATGGACACTGAAGCTTTCTTT.